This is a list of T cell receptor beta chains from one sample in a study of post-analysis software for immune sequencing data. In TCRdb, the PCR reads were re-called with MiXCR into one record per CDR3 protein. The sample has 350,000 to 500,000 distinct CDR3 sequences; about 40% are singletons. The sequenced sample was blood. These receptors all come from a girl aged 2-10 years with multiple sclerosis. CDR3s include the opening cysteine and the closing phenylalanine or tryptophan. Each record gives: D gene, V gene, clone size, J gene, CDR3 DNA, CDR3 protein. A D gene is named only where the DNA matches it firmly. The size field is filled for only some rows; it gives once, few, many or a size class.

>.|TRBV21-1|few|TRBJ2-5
TGTGCCAGCAGCAAAACGGCAGGGATGGACGAGACCCAGTACTTC
CASSKTAGMDETQYF
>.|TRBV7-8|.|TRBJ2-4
TGTGCCAGCAGCTTGGGGACCGTCTACGGGCAGTACTTC
CASSLGTVYGQYF
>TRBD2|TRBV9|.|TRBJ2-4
TGTGCCAGCAGCGTAGAAGGGCTTTGGACTAGCGGGAGCTCCAAAAACATTCAGTACTTC
CASSVEGLWTSGSSKNIQYF
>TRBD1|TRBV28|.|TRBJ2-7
TGTGCCAGCAGTTTTCCGGGACAGGGATACTACGAGCAGTACTTC
CASSFPGQGYYEQYF
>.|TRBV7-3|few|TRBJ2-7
TGTGCCAGCAGCTTAGGGCAGGACTACGAGCAGTACTTC
CASSLGQDYEQYF
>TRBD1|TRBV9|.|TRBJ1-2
TGTGCCAGCAGCGGCTACGGGGGGACAGGGCCCGACTACACCTTC
CASSGYGGTGPDYTF
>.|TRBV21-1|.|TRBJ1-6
TGTGCCAGCAGCGCCTCCCCGGGCAGCCCGGCGCCCAATTCACCCCTCCACTTT
CASSASPGSPAPNSPLHF
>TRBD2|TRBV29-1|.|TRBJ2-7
TGCAGCGTTGGGCCGGGACTACGAACTCCGGCCTACGAGCAGTACTTC
CSVGPGLRTPAYEQYF
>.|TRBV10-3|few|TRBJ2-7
TGTGCCATCAGTGCGTCGACCGGGGGGCCTTACGAGCAGTACTTC
CAISASTGGPYEQYF
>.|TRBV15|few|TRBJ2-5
TGTGCCACCAGCAGTGGGGGGGCTACAGAGACCCAGTACTTC
CATSSGGATETQYF
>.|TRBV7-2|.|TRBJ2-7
TGTGCCAGCAACTTAGGGCGGGGCTACGAGCAGTACTTC
CASNLGRGYEQYF
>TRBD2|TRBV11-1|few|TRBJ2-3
TGTGCCAGCAGCTTATGGTTCGGACTAGCGGGCACAGATACGCAGTATTTT
CASSLWFGLAGTDTQYF
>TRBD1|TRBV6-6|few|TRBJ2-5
TGTGCCAGCAGTTACTCTTTGACAGGGCATCGAGAGACCCAGTACTTC
CASSYSLTGHRETQYF
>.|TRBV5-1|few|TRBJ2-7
TGCGCCAGCAGTACCAGTCCGGGCCACTCCTACGAGCAGTACTTC
CASSTSPGHSYEQYF
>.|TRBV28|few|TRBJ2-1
TGTGCCAGTGGGCCTGCGGGGCGGTTCTTC
CASGPAGRFF
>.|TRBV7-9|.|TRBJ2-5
TGTGCCAGCAGCTTAGCGATGCACAGGGTAGCAGAGACCCAGTACTTC
CASSLAMHRVAETQYF
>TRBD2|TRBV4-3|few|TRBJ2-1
TGCGCCAGCAGCCAAGAAATGATAAGACTAGACAGCGGGGGGCAGTTCTTC
CASSQEMIRLDSGGQFF
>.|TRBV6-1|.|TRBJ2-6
TGTGCCAGCAGCCTCCCTAGGAGGCAGGGGATCTCTGGGGCCAACGTCCTGACTTTC
CASSLPRRQGISGANVLTF
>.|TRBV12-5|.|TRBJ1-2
TGTGCTAGTGGCCTACAGGAAAACTATGGCTACACCTTC
CASGLQENYGYTF
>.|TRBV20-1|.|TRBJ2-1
TGCAGTGCTAGTGGGGGCGGGTCCGGCTCCTACAATGAGCAGTTCTTC
CSASGGGSGSYNEQFF
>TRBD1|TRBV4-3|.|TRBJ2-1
TGCGCCAGCAGCCAAGAAGGGACAGGGGGCTCCTACAATAAGCAGTTCTTC
CASSQEGTGGSYNKQFF
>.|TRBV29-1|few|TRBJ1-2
TGCAGCGTTGGACAGCTGCTAAACTATGGCTACACCTTC
CSVGQLLNYGYTF
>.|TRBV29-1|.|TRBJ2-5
TGCAGCGTTGATGGCTCGCCCATGTGGGAGACCCAGTACTTC
CSVDGSPMWETQYF
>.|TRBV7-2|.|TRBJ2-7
TGTGCCAGCAGCTCCAGACACGAGCAGTACTTC
CASSSRHEQYF
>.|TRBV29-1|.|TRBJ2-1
TGCAGCGTTGAAGGGTGGATCGGTTCCTACAATGAGCAGTTCTTC
CSVEGWIGSYNEQFF
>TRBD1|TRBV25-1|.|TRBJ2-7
TGTGCCAGCAGTACAGGGGGCCGACCCGGGAGCTACGAGCAGTACTTC
CASSTGGRPGSYEQYF
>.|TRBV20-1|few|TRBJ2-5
TGCAGTGCTAGTTTACGCAGACAAGAGACCCAGTACTTC
CSASLRRQETQYF
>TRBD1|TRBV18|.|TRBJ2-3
TGTGCCAGCTCACCACCCTGGCAGGGGGTCGCCACAGATACGCAGTATTTT
CASSPPWQGVATDTQYF
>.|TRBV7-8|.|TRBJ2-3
TGTGCCAGCAGCAGCCCCCGATTTGTCTCAGATACGCAGTATTTT
CASSSPRFVSDTQYF
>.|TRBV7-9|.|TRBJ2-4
TGTGCCAGCAGCTTGTCAAGGGAGCCCAAAAACATTCAGTACTTC
CASSLSREPKNIQYF
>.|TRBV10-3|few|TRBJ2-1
TGTGCCATCAGTGACGGGGGCAGAACCGACAATGAGCAGTTCTTC
CAISDGGRTDNEQFF
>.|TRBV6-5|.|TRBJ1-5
TGTGCCAGCAGTTACAAGGGAGGTGCGGATCAGCCCCAGCATTTT
CASSYKGGADQPQHF
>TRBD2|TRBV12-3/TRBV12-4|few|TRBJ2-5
TGTGCCAGCAGTCCGCCCTTGGGCGGGGGGCGCCAAGAGACCCAGTACTTC
CASSPPLGGGRQETQYF
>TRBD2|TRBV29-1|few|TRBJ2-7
TGCAGCGTTGAAACGGGACTAGTACCCTACGAGCAGTACTTC
CSVETGLVPYEQYF
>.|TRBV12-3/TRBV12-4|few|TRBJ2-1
TGTGCCAGCAGTTTCAATGGGGGTCGGCAGTTCTTC
CASSFNGGRQFF
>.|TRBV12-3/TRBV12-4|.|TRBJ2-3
TGTGCCAGCAGTTCCCCCCGGAACCGCAGCACAGATACGCAGTATTTT
CASSSPRNRSTDTQYF
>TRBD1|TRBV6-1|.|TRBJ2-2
TGTGCCAGCAATTCCGACAGGGACACCGGGGAGCTGTTTTTT
CASNSDRDTGELFF
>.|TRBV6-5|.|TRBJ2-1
TGTGCCAGCAGAATAGAGGGACGTAGCACAAATGAGCAGTTCTTC
CASRIEGRSTNEQFF
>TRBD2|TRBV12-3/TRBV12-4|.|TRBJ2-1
TGTGCCAGCAGTTCTTGGCGGGAGGTCAGGGGTGAGCAGTTCTTC
CASSSWREVRGEQFF
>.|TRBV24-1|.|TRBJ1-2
TGTGCCACCAGTGCCGAAGGGCAGGGTCGAGGCTACACCTTC
CATSAEGQGRGYTF
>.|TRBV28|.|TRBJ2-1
TGTGCCAGCAGACCCCATTCGGGCAACTCCTACAATGAGCAGTTCTTC
CASRPHSGNSYNEQFF
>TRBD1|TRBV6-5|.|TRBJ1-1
TGTGCCAGCAGCTTGCGGGACAGATCGAACACTGAAGCTTTCTTT
CASSLRDRSNTEAFF
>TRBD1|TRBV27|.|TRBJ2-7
TGTGCCAGCAGTCGCGGACAGGGGGCGAGGTACGAGCAGTACTTC
CASSRGQGARYEQYF
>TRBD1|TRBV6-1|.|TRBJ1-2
TGTGCCAGCAGCCTAACGGAGGGGGCGGGTGGCTACACCTTC
CASSLTEGAGGYTF
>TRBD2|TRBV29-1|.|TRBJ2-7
TGCAGCGTTGAAGGGACTAGTACCGAGCAGTACTTC
CSVEGTSTEQYF
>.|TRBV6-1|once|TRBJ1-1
TGTGCCAGCAGCCCCTTAGTCGGGGCGGAAGGGGTGAACACTGAAGCTTTCTTT
CASSPLVGAEGVNTEAFF
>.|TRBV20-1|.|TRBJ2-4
TGCAGTGCTAGGGCCAATGGTCCCCCCAAAAACATTCAGTACTTC
CSARANGPPKNIQYF
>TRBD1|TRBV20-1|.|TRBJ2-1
TGCAGTGCCAAGTCGGGACAGTCCGTTTACAATGAGCAGTTCTTC
CSAKSGQSVYNEQFF
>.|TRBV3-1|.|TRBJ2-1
TGTGCCAGCAGCCAAAGGGACTTACTCTACAATGAGCAGTTCTTC
CASSQRDLLYNEQFF
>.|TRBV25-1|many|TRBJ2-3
TGTGCCAGCAGTGAATTCCACGCGGGGCTCACAACAGATACGCAGTATTTT
CASSEFHAGLTTDTQYF
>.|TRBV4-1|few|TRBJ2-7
TGCGCCAGCAGCCAAGAATGGCGGGGACACTACGAGCAGTACTTC
CASSQEWRGHYEQYF
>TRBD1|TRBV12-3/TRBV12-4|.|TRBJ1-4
TGTGCCAGCAGCAGCGGGACAGTTCGAGCTAATGAAAAACTGTTTTTT
CASSSGTVRANEKLFF
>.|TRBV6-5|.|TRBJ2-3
TGTGCCAGCAGTTCCCCGACCGGATTCCCTCTTAGCACAGATACGCAGTATTTT
CASSSPTGFPLSTDTQYF
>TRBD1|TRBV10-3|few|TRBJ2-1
TGTGCCACCACAGGACAGGGAGCATCCTACAATGTGCAGTTCTTC
CATTGQGASYNVQFF